The 18 T cell receptor beta chains below were found in one sample sequenced in a study of blood T cells in healthy people across ages. Through a sample-barcoded 5' primer and a J-beta primer mix, a second PCR was run for about 7 to 12 cycles. TCRdb independently ran MiXCR on the 5' RACE reads; one entry per CDR3 protein. The repertoire holds roughly 1.4 million distinct CDR3 sequences, approximately 60% seen once, with over 6.5% in the top ten. Input material: blood. All receptors derive from a man younger than 30 in good health.

CDR3 in DNA: TGTGCCAGCAGTGAATGGGGGACTAGCCCCTACGAGCAGTACTTC. The encoded protein is CASSEWGTSPYEQYF. The gene calls are TRBV25-1 and TRBJ2-7; 9 nucleotides match TRBD2. V shed 1 base and J 2 bases; nucleotides not matched to a gene: 3. This CDR3 is 15 amino acids long. Germline V gene data show CDR1 as MGHDK and CDR2 as SYGVNS.

This clonotype was counted between two and nine times. This rearrangement joins TRBV20-1 to TRBJ2-1, with 11 positions matching TRBD2. CDR3 length: 16 residues. Germline CDR1 DFQATT, CDR2 SNEGSKA (reference sequence). The J segment lost 6 bases and the V segment lost 5 bases, leaving 12 bases of the junction unmatched. CDR3 amino acids: CSADTFGTSGPNEQFF. As DNA, the CDR3 is TGCAGTGCTGATACATTCGGGACTAGCGGCCCCAATGAGCAGTTCTTC.

The J gene is TRBJ1-6, the V gene TRBV20-1; possible D gene TRBD1, 5 bases. Germline V lookup: CDR1 DFQATT, CDR2 SNEGSKA (reference sequence). This CDR3 spans 17 amino acids. The V and J ends lost 1 base and 9 bases respectively, with 22 bases between them. Here the CDR3 reads CSARVRGMGGIASPLHF. The CDR3 region has the DNA TGCAGTGCTAGAGTCCGGGGAATGGGGGGGATAGCTTCACCCCTCCACTTT.

This clonotype appeared once. This chain connects TRBV12-3 or TRBV12-4 to TRBJ1-5, with D possibly being TRBD1 (5 bases). V was cut by 8 bases and J by 7 bases, with 15 bases left in between. CDR3 length equals 13 residues. The CDR3 DNA reads TGTGCCAGCCGGGGGGGGTTGAGACAGCCCCAGCATTTT. It encodes CASRGGLRQPQHF.

J is TRBJ2-3 and V is TRBV6-5; possibly TRBD1 for D (5 bases). Germline CDR1 is MNHEY and CDR2 is SVGAGI. V was trimmed by 5 bases and J by 6 bases, leaving 15 bases between them. The CDR3 spans 14 residues. The CDR3 DNA sequence: TGTGCCAGCAGTCAGATAAGGGCAGGGGATACGCAGTATTTT. This sequence encodes CASSQIRAGDTQYF.

DNA of the CDR3: TGTGCCAGCAGTCATACCCCGCTTTTAATAACACAGCCGTCCTACGAGCAGTACTTC. This codes for CASSHTPLLITQPSYEQYF. The gene calls are TRBV6-2 or TRBV6-3 and TRBJ2-7; D gene ambiguous. The CDR3 spans 19 residues. Trimming left V 5 bases short and J 1 base short, with 27 bases between. Germline lookup yields CDR1 MNHEY and CDR2 SVGEGT.

The chain links TRBV11-2 to TRBJ2-5; 8 bases match TRBD1. CDR3 size: 16 residues. V was pared by 2 bases and J by 5 bases, with 10 bases of the junction left unmatched. Germline CDR1 and CDR2: SGHAT and FQNNGV. The CDR3 nucleotides are TGTGCCAGCAGCTTACCCGTGGACAGGACAGGGGAGACCCAGTACTTC. Its translation is CASSLPVDRTGETQYF.

This clonotype came up once. The V gene is TRBV5-1, the J gene TRBJ2-1; D ambiguous. Germline CDR1 and CDR2: SGHRS and YFSETQ. The CDR3 sequence is 14 residues long. Between the trimmed V and J ends, which lost 2 bases and 5 bases, there was a span of 11 bases. DNA of the CDR3: TGCGCCAGCAGCTTCGGGCTCATCGACAATGAGCAGTTCTTC. This codes for CASSFGLIDNEQFF.

This clonotype was found a few times. This chain uses TRBV27 with TRBJ2-7, with 8 bases aligning to TRBD2. Germline CDR1 and CDR2: MNHEY and SMNVEV (reference sequence). The CDR3 length is 16 residues. V was clipped by 0 bases and J by 4 bases; unmatched bases: 8. CDR3 sequence (DNA): TGTGCCAGCAGTTTATCCTTCCGGGGGGGATCTTACGAGCAGTACTTC. This gives the protein CASSLSFRGGSYEQYF.

This clonotype was detected only a few times. The chain couples TRBV4-2 to TRBJ2-7, with D perhaps matching TRBD2 (6 bases). V was pared by 0 bases and J by 7 bases, with 7 bases between. From germline, CDR1 is LGHNA and CDR2 YNFKEQ. This CDR3 contains 12 residues. The CDR3 DNA sequence: TGTGCCAGCAGCCAAGATGGGGGGGAGCAGTACTTC. Amino acid sequence: CASSQDGGEQYF.

The V and J genes are TRBV12-3 or TRBV12-4 and TRBJ1-1, with 9 bases aligning to TRBD1. With 6 bases clipped from V and 12 bases from J, the junction kept 5 bases outside the gene matches. The CDR3 has 11 residues. The CDR3 region is CASSTGTGTFF. CDR3 bases: TGTGCCAGCAGCACCGGGACAGGGACTTTCTTT.

V is TRBV3-1 and J is TRBJ1-4; D not resolved. CDR3 size: 13 residues. Germline values: CDR1 LGHDT, CDR2 YNNKEL (reference sequence). V lost 4 bases and J lost 12, with 15 bases in between. Here the CDR3 DNA reads TGTGCCAGCAGCCGGGATGAGTACCGGGAACTGTTTTTT. Residues: CASSRDEYRELFF.

The chain couples TRBV3-1 to TRBJ2-7, with no clear D. With the DNA end fitting TRBJ2-5 better, the J assignment may be wrong. The germline CDR1 and CDR2 sequences are LGHDT and YNNKEL (reference sequence). This CDR3 contains 14 residues. Here the CDR3 DNA reads TGTGCCAGCAGCCAACTGACCACCCGGGAGACCCAGTACTTC. As protein: CASSQLTTRETQYF.

The CDR3 coding sequence is TGTGCCAGCTCACCATGGGACAGGGATTCAGGGACCCAGTACTTC. Protein: CASSPWDRDSGTQYF. The chain combines TRBV18 with TRBJ2-5; 9 bases align to TRBD1. Germline V gene lookup returns CDR1 KGHSH and CDR2 LQKENI. The ends lost 2 bases at V and 7 bases at J; junction bases unmatched: 8. There are 15 residues in the CDR3.

The chain carries TRBV4-2 and TRBJ2-5, with 7 bases lining up with TRBD2. Gene TRBJ2-1 matches the end of the DNA better, so the J call may be wrong. The CDR3 has 15 amino acids. Per germline, CDR1 LGHNA and CDR2 YNFKEQ. The CDR3 spells CASSQAGAYQETQFF. The CDR3 DNA sequence: TGTGCCAGCAGCCAGGCGGGAGCGTACCAAGAGACCCAGTTCTTC.

This clonotype turned up a few times. Being one base from a much bigger clone, this may be a read error. V usage is TRBV15 and J usage is TRBJ2-3; 7 bases map to TRBD1. Trimming at V came to 4 bases and at J to 1 base, leaving 17 bases not matched to a gene. Germline-derived CDR1 and CDR2 are LNHNV and YYDKDF (reference sequence). The CDR3 runs 19 residues. CDR3 in DNA: TGTGCCACCAGCATAGGGGGCCCAGCGACAGGATACGGCACAGATACGCAGTATTTT. Translated, it gives CATSIGGPATGYGTDTQYF.

The genes are TRBV2 and TRBJ2-3, with D possibly TRBD2 on 6 matching bases. V lost 8 bases to trimming and J lost 6 bases, with 15 bases between them. Germline-derived CDR1 and CDR2 are SNHLY and FYNNEI. CDR3 length: 13 residues. The CDR3 here is CASVGLSTDTQYF. The DNA of the CDR3 is TGTGCCAGCGTCGGACTATCCACCGATACGCAGTATTTT.

The chain recombines TRBV20-1 with TRBJ2-5; 11 bases line up with TRBD2. Judging by the DNA end, TRBJ2-4 fits better; the J call may be wrong. CDR3 length: 14 amino acids. From germline, CDR1 is DFQATT and CDR2 SNEGSKA (reference sequence). This CDR3 is CSAPLAGGQNIQYF. The CDR3, as DNA: TGCAGTGCTCCCCTAGCGGGGGGCCAAAACATTCAGTACTTC.